This T cell receptor (beta chain) was captured in a study of vaccination effects on CD4 cells after COVID-19. Findings of the study overall: Clones arising from infection and from vaccination showed marked clonal contraction late after vaccination.

The protocol was immunoSEQ multiplex PCR, while the TCRdb copy is restricted to in-frame clones and leaves out a portion. The sample has about 31,000 clones, 80% seen once. Antigen-specific CD4+ T cells were expanded with viral peptide pools in the ViraFEST assay before sequencing. Subsequent to roughly 10 days of culture, CD4+ T cells were isolated. Participants were given two doses of BNT162b2 or mRNA-1273 vaccine. Details on this clone: Its target is not known.

The germline V gene has CDR1 SQVTM and CDR2 ANQGSEA. V gave up 3 bases and J gave up 5 bases, with 10 bases separating them. The CDR3 is 12 residues long. The specimen comprised CD4+ T cells from PBMCs cultured with SARS-CoV-2 spike peptides, sampled after COVID-19 vaccination. This clonotype was sampled from a human donor who received a COVID-19 vaccine. Some clones in this sample may be carry-over from other donors' samples. This chain uses TRBV29-1 with TRBJ1-1; TRBD1 might be the D (6 bases). CDR3 amino acids: CSVDPGATEAFF. The CDR3 bases are TGCAGCGTTGACCCGGGGGCTACTGAAGCTTTCTTT. The complete variable domain, with remaining parts taken from reference TRBV29-1 and TRBJ1-1, reads SAVISQKPSRDICQRGTSLTIQCQVDSQVTMMFWYRQQPGQSLTLIATANQGSEATYESGFVIDKFPISRPNLTFSTLTVSNMSPEDSSIYLCSVDPGATEAFFGQGTRLTVV.